These 22 T cell receptor beta chains were sequenced from one sample in a study of Ad26.COV2.S vaccination and SARS-CoV-2 variants. The repertoire was sequenced with immunoSEQ multiplex PCR; TCRdb's copy has only in-frame clones and lacks some. The sample contains about 380,000 clones, roughly 85% of which appear only once. The treatment denotes: approximately 18 received Ad26.COV2.S at low or high dose, single or two shots; about five received placebo; per-sample allocation not given. All samples were drawn on day 63, counting from the first vaccine or placebo injection. Sequencing was performed on peripheral blood, taken in a trial of Ad26.COV2.S vaccine versus placebo. All receptors come from a person between 18 and 59 years old who received the Ad26.COV2.S COVID-19 vaccine or a placebo.

This clone has more than one count but fewer than ten. The CDR3 region has the DNA TGTGCCAGCAGCTTCATCCCAGGGAACAATCAGCCCCAGCATTTT. It encodes CASSFIPGNNQPQHF. This chain joins TRBV5-5 and TRBJ1-5; tentatively, D is TRBD1 (5 bases). V lost 2 bases to trimming and J lost 3 bases, with 12 bases between them. Per germline, CDR1 SGHKS and CDR2 YYEKEE (reference sequence). This CDR3 contains 15 residues.

This clone has just one count. The gene calls are TRBV24-1 and TRBJ1-5; D not certain. This CDR3 is built from 14 residues. The germline V gene encodes CDR1 KGHDR and CDR2 SFDVKD. V lost 3 bases and J 3 bases, leaving 8 bases between the germline ends. The CDR3 sequence: CATSDQHYNQPQHF. CDR3 nucleotide sequence: TGTGCCACCAGTGATCAACATTACAATCAGCCCCAGCATTTT.

The chain joins TRBV27 to TRBJ1-2, with TRBD1 matching over 8 bases. Per germline, CDR1 MNHEY and CDR2 SMNVEV (reference sequence). V trimming: 0 bases; J trimming: 3 bases; junction bases outside the gene matches: 6. This CDR3 has 16 residues. The CDR3 DNA reads as TGTGCCAGCAGTTTATCGGGGGCAGGGGGCTACTATGGCTACACCTTC. Translating it yields CASSLSGAGGYYGYTF.

This sequence joins TRBV5-1 and TRBJ2-3; 13 nucleotides line up with TRBD2. J gave up 2 bases and V 3 bases, and 6 bases lay outside the gene matches. The CDR3 sequence is 17 residues long. Germline V CDR1 and CDR2: SGHRS, YFSETQ. CDR3 amino acids: CASSSATSGGNTDTQYF. DNA for the CDR3: TGCGCCAGCAGCTCCGCGACTAGCGGGGGGAACACAGATACGCAGTATTTT.

This clone was seen once. The genes are TRBV18 and TRBJ2-3, with D tentatively TRBD2 (6 bases). The germline V gene has CDR1 KGHSH and CDR2 LQKENI. The V end lost 5 bases, the J end lost 1 base, and 10 bases lay between the germline ends. The CDR3 spans 14 residues. As DNA, the CDR3 is TGTGCCAGCTCAATTAGCGGCCGCACAGATACGCAGTATTTT. Its protein product is CASSISGRTDTQYF.

The chain employs TRBV5-1 and TRBJ1-5; 9 bases align to TRBD1. Germline-derived CDR1 and CDR2 are SGHRS and YFSETQ. V was pared by 4 bases and J by 5 bases, with 1 base of the junction left unmatched. The CDR3 runs 13 residues. In nucleotides, the CDR3 is TGCGCCAGCAGCAGGACAGGGGATCAGCCCCAGCATTTT. Amino acid sequence: CASSRTGDQPQHF.

V and J are TRBV3-1 (or the pseudogene TRBV3-2) and TRBJ2-1; no clear D gene. This CDR3 region has 13 residues. CDR1 is LGHDT and CDR2 is YNNKEL in the germline V gene (reference sequence). The V end was cut by 1 base, the J end by 6 bases, with 7 bases between. The CDR3: CASSQVRFNEQFF. Written as DNA, the CDR3 is TGTGCCAGCAGCCAAGTTAGATTCAATGAGCAGTTCTTC.

This chain links TRBV15 with TRBJ1-6; D remains ambiguous. The CDR3 totals 14 residues. Deletions cut 5 bases from V and 7 bases from J, with 12 bases between. Germline V gene data show CDR1 as LNHNV and CDR2 as YYDKDF (reference sequence). Here the CDR3 DNA reads TGTGCCACCAGCGTCCGGGCCGTGAATTCACCCCTCCACTTT. This codes for CATSVRAVNSPLHF.

The V gene is TRBV3-1 (or the pseudogene TRBV3-2), the J gene TRBJ2-1; 7 positions agree with TRBD2. Germline-derived CDR1 and CDR2 are LGHDT and YNNKEL (reference sequence). The CDR3 has 16 amino acids. V lost 0 bases and J lost 8; bases outside the gene matches: 10. The CDR3 loop is CASSQETSGDSYEQFF. In DNA form, the CDR3 reads TGTGCCAGCAGCCAAGAAACGAGCGGGGATAGCTATGAGCAGTTCTTC.

This sequence joins TRBV15 and TRBJ2-7; 9 nucleotides align to TRBD1. The V and J ends lost 1 base and 5 bases, in that order; junction bases with no gene match: 9. Germline V lookup: CDR1 LNHNV, CDR2 YYDKDF (reference sequence). The CDR3 contains 16 residues. CDR3 sequence: CATSRGSGQGRNEQYF. The CDR3 DNA follows: TGTGCCACCAGCAGAGGGTCCGGACAGGGGAGGAACGAGCAGTACTTC. Drawing the rest from reference TRBV15 and TRBJ2-7, the complete variable domain is DAMVIQNPRYQVTQFGKPVTLSCSQTLNHNVMYWYQQKSSQAPKLLFHYYDKDFNNEADTPDNFQSRRPNTSFCFLDIRSPGLGDTAMYLCATSRGSGQGRNEQYFGPGTRLTVT.

This clone was detected a few times. The V gene is TRBV19, the J gene TRBJ2-7; D not certain. Germline V gene lookup returns CDR1 LNHDA and CDR2 SQIVND (reference sequence). The ends were cut back, 3 bases at V and 0 bases at J, with 6 bases in the middle. CDR3 size: 13 residues. The DNA of the CDR3 is TGTGCCAGTAGTATCCACCCCTCCTACGAGCAGTACTTC. Residues: CASSIHPSYEQYF.

The chain joins TRBV12-3 or TRBV12-4 to TRBJ2-2; TRBD2 agrees at 10 bases. Trimming took 7 bases from V and 7 from J; bases not matched to a gene: 3. CDR3 length equals 13 residues. The CDR3 bases are TGTGCCAGCAACCTAGCGGGAGTCGGGGAGCTGTTTTTT. Residues: CASNLAGVGELFF.

V gene TRBV10-1 combines with J gene TRBJ2-5, with TRBD1 identical over 12 bases. Per germline, CDR1 WNHNN and CDR2 SYGVQD (reference sequence). J was trimmed by 3 bases and V by 4 bases; bases with no gene match: 6. The CDR3 totals 16 residues. The CDR3 region is CASSGGTGGPEETQYF. The CDR3, as DNA: TGCGCCAGCAGTGGGGGGACAGGGGGCCCCGAAGAGACCCAGTACTTC.

The chain has TRBV27 and TRBJ1-6; D might be TRBD1 (6 bases). Trimming stripped 3 bases from V and 10 bases from J, with 19 bases between. CDR3 length equals 16 residues. Per the germline V gene, CDR1 is MNHEY and CDR2 is SMNVEV (reference sequence). CDR3 in amino acids: CASSLGRGGPNSPLHF. In nucleotides, the CDR3 is TGTGCCAGCAGTTTGGGCAGGGGCGGCCCCAACTCACCCCTCCACTTT.

The V call is TRBV7-8, the J call TRBJ2-2; D gene unclear. The CDR3 has 15 residues. Trimming stripped 5 bases from V and 0 bases from J, with 10 bases between. Looked up from germline, CDR1 is SGHVS and CDR2 is FQNEAQ. Here the CDR3 reads CASSPWVSNTGELFF. CDR3 bases: TGTGCCAGCAGCCCTTGGGTCTCGAACACCGGGGAGCTGTTTTTT.

This chain joins TRBV7-9 and TRBJ1-2, with D perhaps TRBD1 (6 bases). Germline V CDR1 and CDR2: SEHNR, FQNEAQ (reference sequence). The V and J ends lost 1 base and 4 bases respectively, with 10 bases between them. This CDR3 spans 14 amino acids. CDR3 amino acids: CASSLVSRGYGYTF. Written as DNA, the CDR3 is TGTGCCAGCAGCTTAGTAAGCAGGGGCTATGGCTACACCTTC.

This chain joins TRBV4-3 and TRBJ2-7; D possibly corresponds to TRBD1 (6 bases). The V end was cut by 0 bases, the J end by 3 bases, with 15 bases between. CDR3 size: 16 residues. Germline assignment: CDR1 LGHNA and CDR2 YSLEER. CDR3 in amino acids: CASSQEPQARGYEQYF. The CDR3 DNA is TGCGCCAGCAGCCAAGAACCTCAGGCCAGGGGCTACGAGCAGTACTTC.

V and J are TRBV4-1 and TRBJ2-2, with 10 bases fitting TRBD1. CDR3 size: 14 residues. V shed 4 bases, J shed 6 bases, and the junction held 2 bases outside the gene matches. Germline V gives CDR1 MGHRA, CDR2 YSYEKL. The CDR3 DNA reads as TGCGCCAGCAGCCTTGGACAGGGGGCCGGGGAGCTGTTTTTT. Encoded protein: CASSLGQGAGELFF.

This sequence joins TRBV4-2 and TRBJ2-2, with D maybe TRBD2 (6 bases). CDR3 length equals 17 residues. The germline V gene has CDR1 LGHNA and CDR2 YNFKEQ. V shed 0 bases and J shed 0 bases, with 11 bases lying between them. In nucleotides, the CDR3 is TGTGCCAGCAGCCAAGATTCCCTAGCGCCGAACACCGGGGAGCTGTTTTTT. Translated, it gives CASSQDSLAPNTGELFF.

J is TRBJ2-2 and V is TRBV5-4; D is possibly TRBD1 (5 bases). This CDR3 spans 16 amino acids. Germline V gene lookup returns CDR1 SGHNT and CDR2 YYREEE (reference sequence). Trimming removed 1 base from V and 0 bases from J, with 10 bases in between. In DNA, the CDR3 is TGTGCCAGCAGCTTGAGGGCAGGGCCGAACACCGGGGAGCTGTTTTTT. The encoded protein is CASSLRAGPNTGELFF.

This clone has just one count. The V and J genes are TRBV7-6 and TRBJ2-5, with no clear D. Per the germline V gene, CDR1 is SGHVS and CDR2 is FNYEAQ. There are 11 residues in the CDR3. Trimming left V 4 bases short and J 2 bases short, with 2 bases between. The CDR3 sequence: CASSYQETQYF. In DNA, the CDR3 is TGTGCCAGCAGCTATCAAGAGACCCAGTACTTC.

The chain recombines TRBV4-1 with TRBJ2-7; D is unclear. The V end lost 5 bases, the J end lost 3 bases, and 17 bases lay between the germline ends. CDR1 and CDR2 from the germline V gene are MGHRA and YSYEKL. The length of the CDR3 is 15 residues. Written as DNA, the CDR3 is TGCGCCAGCAGCAGGGTAGAAGGCAGTATCTACGAGCAGTACTTC. Translating it yields CASSRVEGSIYEQYF.